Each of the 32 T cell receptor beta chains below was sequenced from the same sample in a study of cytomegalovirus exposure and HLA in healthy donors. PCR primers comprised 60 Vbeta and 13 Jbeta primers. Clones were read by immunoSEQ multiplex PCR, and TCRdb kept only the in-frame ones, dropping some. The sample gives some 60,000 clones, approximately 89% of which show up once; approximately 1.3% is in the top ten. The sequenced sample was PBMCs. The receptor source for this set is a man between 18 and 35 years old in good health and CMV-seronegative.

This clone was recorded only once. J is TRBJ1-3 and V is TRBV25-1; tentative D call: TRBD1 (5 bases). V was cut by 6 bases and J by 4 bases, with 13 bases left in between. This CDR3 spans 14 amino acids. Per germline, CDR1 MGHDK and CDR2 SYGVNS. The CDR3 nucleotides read TGTGCCAGCAGCGGGACCGGGAGAGGAAACACCATATATTTT. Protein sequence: CASSGTGRGNTIYF.

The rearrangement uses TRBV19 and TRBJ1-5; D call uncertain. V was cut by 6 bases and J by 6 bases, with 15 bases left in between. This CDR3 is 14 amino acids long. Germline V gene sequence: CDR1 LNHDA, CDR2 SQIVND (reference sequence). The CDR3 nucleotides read TGTGCCAGTAGCAACGCGGGGTATCGTCAGCCCCAGCATTTT. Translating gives CASSNAGYRQPQHF.

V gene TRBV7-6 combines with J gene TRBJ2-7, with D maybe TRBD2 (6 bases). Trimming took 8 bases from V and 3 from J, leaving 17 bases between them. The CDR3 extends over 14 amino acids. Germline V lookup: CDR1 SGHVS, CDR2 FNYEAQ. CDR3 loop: CASVAGLEVYEQYF. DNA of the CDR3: TGTGCCAGCGTGGCGGGGTTGGAGGTCTACGAGCAGTACTTC.

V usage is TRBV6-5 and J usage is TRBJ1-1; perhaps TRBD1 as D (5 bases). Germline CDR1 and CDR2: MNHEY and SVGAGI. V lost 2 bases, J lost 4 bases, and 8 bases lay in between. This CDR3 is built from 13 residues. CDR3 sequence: CASSYLGGTEAFF. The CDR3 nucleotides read TGTGCCAGCAGTTACCTCGGGGGCACTGAAGCTTTCTTT.

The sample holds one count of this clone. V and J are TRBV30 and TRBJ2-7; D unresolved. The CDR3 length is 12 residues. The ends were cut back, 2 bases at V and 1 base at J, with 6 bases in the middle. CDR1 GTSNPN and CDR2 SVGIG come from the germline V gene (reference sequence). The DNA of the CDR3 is TGTGCCTGGAGTTGGCAGTCCTACGAGCAGTACTTC. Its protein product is CAWSWQSYEQYF.

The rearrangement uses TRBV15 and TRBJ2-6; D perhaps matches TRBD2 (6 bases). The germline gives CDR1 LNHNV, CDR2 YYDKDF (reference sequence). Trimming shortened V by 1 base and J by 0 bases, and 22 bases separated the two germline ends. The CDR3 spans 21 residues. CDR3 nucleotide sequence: TGTGCCACCAGCAGAGGGGACTTTTTTAGGGATGGGGCCTCTGGGGCCAACGTCCTGACTTTC. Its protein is CATSRGDFFRDGASGANVLTF. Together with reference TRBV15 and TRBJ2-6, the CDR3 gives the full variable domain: DAMVIQNPRYQVTQFGKPVTLSCSQTLNHNVMYWYQQKSSQAPKLLFHYYDKDFNNEADTPDNFQSRRPNTSFCFLDIRSPGLGDTAMYLCATSRGDFFRDGASGANVLTFGAGSRLTVL.

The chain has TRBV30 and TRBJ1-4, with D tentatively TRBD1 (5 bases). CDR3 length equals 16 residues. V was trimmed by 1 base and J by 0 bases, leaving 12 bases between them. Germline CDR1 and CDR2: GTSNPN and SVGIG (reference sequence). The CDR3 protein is CAWSGPPTATNEKLFF. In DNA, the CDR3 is TGTGCCTGGAGTGGCCCCCCGACAGCAACTAATGAAAAACTGTTTTTT.

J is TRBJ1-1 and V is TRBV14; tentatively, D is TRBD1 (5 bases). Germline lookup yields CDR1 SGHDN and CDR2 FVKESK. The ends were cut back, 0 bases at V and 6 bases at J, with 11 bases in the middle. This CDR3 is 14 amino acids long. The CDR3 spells CASSQDWGGSEAFF. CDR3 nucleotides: TGTGCCAGCAGCCAAGACTGGGGGGGGTCTGAAGCTTTCTTT.

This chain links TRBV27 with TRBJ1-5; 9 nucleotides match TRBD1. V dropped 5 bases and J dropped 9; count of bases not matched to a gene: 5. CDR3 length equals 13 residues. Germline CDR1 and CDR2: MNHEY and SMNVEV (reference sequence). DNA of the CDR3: TGTGCCAGCAGTCCGGGACAGGGCCCGCCCCAGCATTTT. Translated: CASSPGQGPPQHF.

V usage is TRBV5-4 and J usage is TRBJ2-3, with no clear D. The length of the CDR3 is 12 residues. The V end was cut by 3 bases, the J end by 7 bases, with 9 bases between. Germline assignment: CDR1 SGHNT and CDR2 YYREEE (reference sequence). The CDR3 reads CASSYNSNTQYF. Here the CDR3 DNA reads TGTGCCAGCAGCTACAACAGCAATACGCAGTATTTT.

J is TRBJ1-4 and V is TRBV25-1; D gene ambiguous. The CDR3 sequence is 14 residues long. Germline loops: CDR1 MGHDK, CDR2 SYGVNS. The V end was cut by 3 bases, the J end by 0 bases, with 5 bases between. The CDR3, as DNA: TGTGCCAGCAGTGAGTCTGCAACTAATGAAAAACTGTTTTTT. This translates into CASSESATNEKLFF.

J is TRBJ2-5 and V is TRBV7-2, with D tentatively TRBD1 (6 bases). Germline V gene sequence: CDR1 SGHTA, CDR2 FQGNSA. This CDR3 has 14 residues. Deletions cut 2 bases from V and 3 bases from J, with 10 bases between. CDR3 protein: CASSLSGDKETQYF. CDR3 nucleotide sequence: TGTGCCAGCAGCTTATCAGGGGACAAAGAGACCCAGTACTTC.

CDR3 coding DNA: TGTGCCAGCAGTGAAGTAACCTACGAGCAGTACTTC. Its translation is CASSEVTYEQYF. The chain joins TRBV2 to TRBJ2-7; no clear D. The CDR3 totals 12 residues. V lost 1 base and J 2 bases, leaving 3 bases between the germline ends. In germline, CDR1 is SNHLY, CDR2 FYNNEI.

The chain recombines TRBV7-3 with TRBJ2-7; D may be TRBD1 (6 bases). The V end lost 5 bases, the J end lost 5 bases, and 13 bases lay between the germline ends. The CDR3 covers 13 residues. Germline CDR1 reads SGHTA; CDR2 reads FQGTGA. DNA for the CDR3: TGTGCCAGCAGCCCGACAGGAGGCCACGAGCAGTACTTC. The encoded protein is CASSPTGGHEQYF.

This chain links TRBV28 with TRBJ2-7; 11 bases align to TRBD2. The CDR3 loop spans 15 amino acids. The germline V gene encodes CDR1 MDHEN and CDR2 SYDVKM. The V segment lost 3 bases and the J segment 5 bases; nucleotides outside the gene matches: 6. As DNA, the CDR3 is TGTGCCAGCAGTTTGAGTAGCGGGGGGGGTGACGAGCAGTACTTC. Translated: CASSLSSGGGDEQYF.

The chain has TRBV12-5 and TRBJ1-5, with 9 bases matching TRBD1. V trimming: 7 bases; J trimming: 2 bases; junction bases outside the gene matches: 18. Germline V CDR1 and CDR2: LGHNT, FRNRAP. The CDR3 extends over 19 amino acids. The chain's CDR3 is CASVAAGTGYGNGNQPQHF. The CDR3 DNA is TGTGCTAGTGTCGCTGCCGGGACAGGGTATGGGAACGGCAATCAGCCCCAGCATTTT.

The CDR3 DNA follows: TGTGCCAGCAGTTTCCTACAGGGTTTTGGCTACACCTTC. Translated: CASSFLQGFGYTF. The chain couples TRBV28 to TRBJ1-2; possible D gene TRBD1, 6 bases. The germline gives CDR1 MDHEN, CDR2 SYDVKM. The CDR3 consists of 13 residues. V was trimmed by 3 bases and J by 7 bases, leaving 12 bases between them.

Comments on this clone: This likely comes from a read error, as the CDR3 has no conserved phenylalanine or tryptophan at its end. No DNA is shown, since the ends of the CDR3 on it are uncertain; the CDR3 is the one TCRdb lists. CDR3: CASSLGGSGVWY. This rearrangement joins TRBV5-6 to TRBJ1-1. The germline CDR1 and CDR2 sequences are SGHDT and YYEEEE. The CDR3 sequence runs 12 residues, both termini included.

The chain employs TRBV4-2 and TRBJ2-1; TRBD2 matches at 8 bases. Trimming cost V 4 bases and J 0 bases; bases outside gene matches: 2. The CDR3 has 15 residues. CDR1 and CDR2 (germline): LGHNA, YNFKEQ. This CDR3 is CASSLTSASYNEQFF. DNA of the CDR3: TGTGCCAGCAGCCTGACTAGCGCCTCCTACAATGAGCAGTTCTTC.

The CDR3 nucleotides are TGTGCCAGCAGCTTAGTGGCGGGGGCGGAGGGCTACACCTTC. Residues: CASSLVAGAEGYTF. The chain uses TRBV13 and TRBJ1-2; maybe TRBD1 (6 bases). Trimming removed 1 base at V and 8 bases at J, with 14 bases between. Germline loops: CDR1 PRHDT, CDR2 FYEKMQ (reference sequence). This CDR3 spans 14 amino acids. The full variable domain, completed using reference TRBV13 and TRBJ1-2, is AAGVIQSPRHLIKEKRETATLKCYPIPRHDTVYWYQQGPGQDPQFLISFYEKMQSDKGSIPDRFSAQQFSDYHSELNMSSLELGDSALYFCASSLVAGAEGYTFGSGTRLTVV.

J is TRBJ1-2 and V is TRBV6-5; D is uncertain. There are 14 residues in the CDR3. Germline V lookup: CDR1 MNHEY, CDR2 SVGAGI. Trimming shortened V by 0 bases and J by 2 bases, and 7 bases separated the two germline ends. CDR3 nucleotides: TGTGCCAGCAGTTACTCGACTCTAAACTATGGCTACACCTTC. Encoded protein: CASSYSTLNYGYTF.

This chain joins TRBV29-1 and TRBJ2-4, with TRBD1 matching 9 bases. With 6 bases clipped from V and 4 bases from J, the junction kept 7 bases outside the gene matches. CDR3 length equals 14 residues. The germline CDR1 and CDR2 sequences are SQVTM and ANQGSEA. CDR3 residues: CSVLRDRVKNIQYF. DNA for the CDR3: TGCAGCGTACTCCGGGACAGGGTTAAAAACATTCAGTACTTC.

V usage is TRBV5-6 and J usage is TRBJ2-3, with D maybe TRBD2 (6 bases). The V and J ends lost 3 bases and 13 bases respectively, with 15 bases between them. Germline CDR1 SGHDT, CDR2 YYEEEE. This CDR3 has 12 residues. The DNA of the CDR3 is TGTGCCAGCAGCTCCGGGGGTTATGTGAAGTATTTT. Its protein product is CASSSGGYVKYF.

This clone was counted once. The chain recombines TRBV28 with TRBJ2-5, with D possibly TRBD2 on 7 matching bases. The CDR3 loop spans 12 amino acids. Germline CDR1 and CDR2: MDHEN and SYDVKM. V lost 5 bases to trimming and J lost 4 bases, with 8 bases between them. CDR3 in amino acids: CASSRGAETQYF. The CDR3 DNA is TGTGCCAGCAGTCGGGGGGCAGAGACCCAGTACTTC. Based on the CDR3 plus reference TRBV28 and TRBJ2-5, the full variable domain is DVKVTQSSRYLVKRTGEKVFLECVQDMDHENMFWYRQDPGLGLRLIYFSYDVKMKEKGDIPEGYSVSREKKERFSLILESASTNQTSMYLCASSRGAETQYFGPGTRLLVL.

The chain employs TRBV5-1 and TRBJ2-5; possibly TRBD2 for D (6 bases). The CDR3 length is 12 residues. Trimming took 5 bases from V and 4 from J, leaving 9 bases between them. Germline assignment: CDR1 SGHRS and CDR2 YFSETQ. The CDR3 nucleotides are TGCGCCAGCAGTCGGACTATAGAGACCCAGTACTTC. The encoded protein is CASSRTIETQYF.

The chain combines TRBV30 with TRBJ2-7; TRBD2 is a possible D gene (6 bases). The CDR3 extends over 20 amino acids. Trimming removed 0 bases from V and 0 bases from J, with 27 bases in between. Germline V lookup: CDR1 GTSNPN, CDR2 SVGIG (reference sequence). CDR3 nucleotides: TGTGCCTGGAGTGTACCTGATCCGGTCCGCCGCGGGACGCCCTCCTACGAGCAGTACTTC. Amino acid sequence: CAWSVPDPVRRGTPSYEQYF.

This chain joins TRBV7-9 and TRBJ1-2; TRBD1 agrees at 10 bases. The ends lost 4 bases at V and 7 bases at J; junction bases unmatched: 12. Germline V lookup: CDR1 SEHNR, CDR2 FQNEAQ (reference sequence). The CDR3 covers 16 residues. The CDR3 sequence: CASSYYDPGTGAGYTF. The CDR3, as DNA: TGTGCCAGCAGCTATTATGACCCCGGGACAGGGGCTGGCTACACCTTC.

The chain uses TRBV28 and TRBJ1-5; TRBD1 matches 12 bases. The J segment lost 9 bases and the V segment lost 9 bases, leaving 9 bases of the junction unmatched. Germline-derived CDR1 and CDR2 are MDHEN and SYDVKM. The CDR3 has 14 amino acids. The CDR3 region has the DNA TGTGCCAGTACCGGGACAGGGGGCCATCTGCCCCAGCATTTT. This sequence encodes CASTGTGGHLPQHF.

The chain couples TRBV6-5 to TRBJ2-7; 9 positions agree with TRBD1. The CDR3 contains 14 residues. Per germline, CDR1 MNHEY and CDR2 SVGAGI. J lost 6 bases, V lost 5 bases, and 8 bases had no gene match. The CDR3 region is CASSRQGVSLEQYF. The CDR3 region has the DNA TGTGCCAGCAGTAGACAGGGGGTCTCCCTCGAGCAGTACTTC.

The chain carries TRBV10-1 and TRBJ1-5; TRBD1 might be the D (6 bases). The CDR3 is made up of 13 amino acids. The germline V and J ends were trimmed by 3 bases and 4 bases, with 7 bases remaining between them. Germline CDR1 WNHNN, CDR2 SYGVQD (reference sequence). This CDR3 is CASSDRGNQPQHF. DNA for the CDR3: TGCGCCAGCAGTGACAGGGGAAATCAGCCCCAGCATTTT.

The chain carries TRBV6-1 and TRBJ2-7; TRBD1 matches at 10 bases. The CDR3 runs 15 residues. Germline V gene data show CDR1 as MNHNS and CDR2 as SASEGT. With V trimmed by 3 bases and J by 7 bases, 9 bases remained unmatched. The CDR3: CASSEVPDRGGEQYF. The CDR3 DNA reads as TGTGCCAGCAGTGAGGTTCCGGACAGGGGGGGGGAGCAGTACTTC.

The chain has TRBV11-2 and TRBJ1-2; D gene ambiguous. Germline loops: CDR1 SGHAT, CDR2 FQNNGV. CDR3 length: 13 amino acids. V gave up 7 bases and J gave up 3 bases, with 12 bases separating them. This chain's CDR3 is CASTPGSHYGYTF. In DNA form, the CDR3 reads TGTGCCAGCACCCCGGGGTCGCACTATGGCTACACCTTC.